The 25 T cell receptor beta chains below were found in one sample sequenced in a study of blood T cells in healthy people across ages. Primers used in a second PCR of about 7 to 11 cycles were a sample-barcoded 5' primer and a J-beta primer mix. TCRdb recomputed calls from the 5' RACE reads with MiXCR, one row per CDR3 protein. The table lists roughly 1.5 million distinct CDR3 sequences, around 40% of them singletons. Sequencing input: blood. The receptor set was obtained from a woman under 30 in good health.

This clonotype has a handful of counts. This rearrangement joins TRBV5-6 to TRBJ2-4; TRBD1 or TRBD2 may be the D gene (5 bases each). Trimming pared 3 bases from V and 3 bases from J, leaving 10 bases between. Germline V CDR1 and CDR2: SGHDT, YYEEEE. The CDR3 has 14 residues. CDR3 amino acids: CASSSRDVKNIQYF. The DNA of the CDR3 is TGTGCCAGCAGCTCCCGGGACGTCAAAAACATTCAGTACTTC.

In its sample, this clonotype was seen a few times. The chain couples TRBV5-1 to TRBJ2-7, with D perhaps TRBD1 or TRBD2 (6 bases each). Germline-derived CDR1 and CDR2 are SGHRS and YFSETQ. There are 15 residues in the CDR3. Trimming took 1 base from V and 3 from J, leaving 14 bases between them. The CDR3 loop reads CASSLRGALIYEQYF. The DNA of the CDR3 is TGCGCCAGCAGCTTGAGGGGGGCGTTAATCTACGAGCAGTACTTC.

This clonotype was seen only once. The rearrangement links TRBV20-1 to TRBJ2-2, with D possibly TRBD2 on 5 matching bases. The CDR3 contains 15 residues. The V and J ends lost 0 bases and 1 base respectively, with 9 bases between them. Per the germline V gene, CDR1 is DFQATT and CDR2 is SNEGSKA (reference sequence). The CDR3 loop is CSARELTMNTGELFF. The CDR3 region has the DNA TGCAGTGCTAGAGAACTGACTATGAACACCGGGGAGCTGTTTTTT.

This clonotype was counted between two and nine times. This chain links TRBV9 with TRBJ2-1; D tentatively reads TRBD1 or TRBD2 (5 bases each). The germline CDR1 and CDR2 sequences are SGDLS and YYNGEE. V was cut by 5 bases and J by 2 bases, with 14 bases left in between. The CDR3 covers 15 residues. The CDR3 spells CASSSTLGAYNEQFF. CDR3 nucleotide sequence: TGTGCCAGCAGTTCCACCTTGGGGGCCTACAATGAGCAGTTCTTC.

The chain employs TRBV30 and TRBJ2-4; the match to TRBD1 covers 7 bases. The better agreement between TRBJ2-7 and the DNA end casts doubt on the J call. This CDR3 has 14 amino acids. Germline V CDR1 and CDR2: GTSNPN, SVGIG (reference sequence). The CDR3 coding sequence is TGTGCCTGGAGTGGGGACAGCAAGTTCTACGAGCAGTACTTC. Translating it yields CAWSGDSKFYEQYF.

The chain combines TRBV29-1 with TRBJ1-2; a weak D match, TRBD1 (5 bases). V shed 6 bases and J shed 7 bases, with 15 bases lying between them. The germline V gene encodes CDR1 SQVTM and CDR2 ANQGSEA. The CDR3 contains 12 residues. CDR3 protein: CSVPRDWLGYTF. CDR3 sequence (DNA): TGCAGCGTACCCAGGGACTGGCTTGGCTACACCTTC.

The chain is built from TRBV7-2 and TRBJ1-5; D gene unclear. The CDR3 is 15 residues long. V dropped 4 bases and J dropped 7 bases, with 17 bases sitting between them. The germline gives CDR1 SGHTA, CDR2 FQGNSA. CDR3 in DNA: TGTGCCAGCAGCTCCTCGGGCAGACTTCAACAGCCCCAGCATTTT. Translated, it gives CASSSSGRLQQPQHF.

This chain links TRBV28 with TRBJ1-4, with 7 bases aligning to TRBD1. Germline values: CDR1 MDHEN, CDR2 SYDVKM. The trim removed 5 bases at V and 7 bases at J, leaving 10 bases unmatched. This CDR3 has 15 amino acids. The CDR3 here is CASSPPDRRGEKLFF. CDR3 coding DNA: TGTGCCAGCAGTCCTCCGGACAGGCGGGGTGAAAAACTGTTTTTT.

This clonotype was picked up a small number of times. The gene calls are TRBV9 and TRBJ2-3, with D unclear. The V and J ends lost 0 bases and 0 bases respectively, with 11 bases between them. Per germline, CDR1 SGDLS and CDR2 YYNGEE. CDR3 length: 16 amino acids. The CDR3 is CASSVGRPASTDTQYF. The CDR3 bases are TGTGCCAGCAGCGTAGGACGCCCGGCTAGCACAGATACGCAGTATTTT.

Worth noting for this clonotype: The junction does not match germline at one end; this may be a read error. The J gene is TRBJ2-1, the V gene TRBV29-1; 7 bases map to TRBD2. CDR3 length: 14 amino acids. CDR1 is SQVTM and CDR2 is ANQGSEA in the germline V gene. This chain's CDR3 is CSVNGGSSYNERFF. For the CDR3, the DNA is TGCAGCGTGAACGGCGGGAGTTCCTACAATGAGCGGTTCTTC.

The chain employs TRBV6-1 and TRBJ2-1, with 12 bases fitting TRBD2. CDR1 and CDR2 (germline): MNHNS, SASEGT. The junction had 10 bases not matched to a gene; V was cut back by 10 bases and J by 0 bases. This CDR3 spans 17 amino acids. The chain's CDR3 is CAIQGLAGMSSYNEQFF. The CDR3 nucleotides are TGTGCCATCCAGGGACTAGCGGGTATGAGCTCCTACAATGAGCAGTTCTTC.

The chain has TRBV7-2 and TRBJ2-7; the match to TRBD1 covers 10 bases. Germline V gives CDR1 SGHTA, CDR2 FQGNSA. The trim removed 6 bases at V and 6 bases at J, leaving 11 bases unmatched. The CDR3 is 15 amino acids. Here the CDR3 DNA reads TGTGCCAGCAGTCAAAGACAGGGGGCTATTCTCGAGCAGTACTTC. Encoded protein: CASSQRQGAILEQYF.

CDR3 bases: TGCGCCAGCAGCCAATGGGACAGAACCTCCTACGAGCAGTACTTC. Encoded protein: CASSQWDRTSYEQYF. The chain uses TRBV4-3 and TRBJ2-7; TRBD1 matches 7 bases. Germline CDR1 reads LGHNA; CDR2 reads YSLEER. Trimming took 2 bases from V and 0 from J; bases not matched to a gene: 4. The CDR3 length is 15 residues.

This clonotype has just a few counts. One junction end disagrees with the germline gene, perhaps due to a read error. V usage is TRBV4-1 and J usage is TRBJ2-7; TRBD2 is a possible D gene (6 bases). This CDR3 contains 13 residues. The germline gives CDR1 MGHRA, CDR2 YSYEKL. Here the CDR3 DNA reads TGTGCCAGCAGCCAAGATCCGGGGGACGAGCAGTACTTC. Its translation: CASSQDPGDEQYF.

This clonotype was seen only once. V and J are TRBV20-1 and TRBJ2-3, with a possible D match to TRBD2 (6 bases). From germline, CDR1 is DFQATT and CDR2 SNEGSKA (reference sequence). There are 14 residues in the CDR3. The V end was cut by 4 bases, the J end by 2 bases, with 13 bases between. The CDR3 nucleotides read TGCAGTGCTATTGCAGCTAGCGTCACAGATACGCAGTATTTT. This encodes CSAIAASVTDTQYF.

In its sample, this clonotype was seen once. In DNA form, the CDR3 reads TGTGCCTGGAGTGACTCTCTAGCGTATCCTCAAAGGGAGACCCAGTACTTC. Amino acid sequence: CAWSDSLAYPQRETQYF. The chain links TRBV30 to TRBJ2-5; the D gene is possibly TRBD2 (6 bases). V was shortened by 1 base and J by 5 bases, with 23 bases between the two germline ends. The germline gives CDR1 GTSNPN, CDR2 SVGIG (reference sequence). The CDR3 is 17 amino acids.

The count of this clonotype is one. This chain joins TRBV5-1 and TRBJ2-3; 10 bases map to TRBD1. The junction had 7 bases not matched to a gene; V was cut back by 4 bases and J by 5 bases. Germline loops: CDR1 SGHRS, CDR2 YFSETQ. The length of the CDR3 is 15 residues. The CDR3 DNA follows: TGCGCCAGCAGCATCGGACAGGGGGTGGGAGATACGCAGTATTTT. It specifies CASSIGQGVGDTQYF.

CDR3 region: CASSEFASNYGYTF. CDR3 nucleotide sequence: TGTGCCAGCAGTGAATTCGCGAGTAACTATGGCTACACCTTC. The rearrangement joins TRBV25-1 to TRBJ1-2; D unresolved. V gave up 1 base and J gave up 1 base, with 7 bases separating them. The length of the CDR3 is 14 residues. CDR1 is MGHDK and CDR2 is SYGVNS in the germline V gene.

This clonotype was seen only a few times. The chain couples TRBV10-3 to TRBJ2-1, with 9 bases that match TRBD1. The end of the DNA aligns better with TRBJ2-7, so the J call may be wrong. The CDR3 length is 14 residues. Germline-derived CDR1 and CDR2 are ENHRY and SYGVKD. CDR3 region: CAMSTGGSYNEQYF. The DNA of the CDR3 is TGTGCCATGTCGACAGGGGGTTCCTACAATGAGCAGTACTTC.

This clonotype was detected only a few times. In DNA form, the CDR3 reads TGTGCCAGCAGTTCCGGGAGCCTAAACACCATATATTTT. Translation: CASSSGSLNTIYF. V gene TRBV12-3 or TRBV12-4 combines with J gene TRBJ1-3; D ambiguous. The CDR3 is 13 residues long. Between the trimmed V and J ends, which lost 4 bases and 6 bases, there was a span of 10 bases.

The V call is TRBV11-2, the J call TRBJ2-7; D may correspond to TRBD1 or TRBD2 (6 bases each). The germline V and J ends were trimmed by 0 bases and 5 bases, with 11 bases remaining between them. From germline, CDR1 is SGHAT and CDR2 FQNNGV. The CDR3 covers 14 residues. The CDR3, as DNA: TGTGCCAGCAGCTTAGACTGGGGGGCCAACGAGCAGTACTTC. Its translation is CASSLDWGANEQYF.

A few counts support this clonotype. The chain has TRBV20-1 and TRBJ2-5; maybe TRBD1 (7 bases). V lost 6 bases to trimming and J lost 6 bases, with 17 bases between them. CDR3 length: 13 residues. CDR1 and CDR2 (germline): DFQATT, SNEGSKA (reference sequence). The CDR3 DNA follows: TGCAGTGCCCTATCAGGGGGGATGAAGACCCAGTACTTC. It is translated as CSALSGGMKTQYF.

This clonotype was recorded a few times. V is TRBV6-1 and J is TRBJ2-3; D gene unclear. The V end was cut by 1 base, the J end by 2 bases, with 10 bases between. Germline CDR1 is MNHNS and CDR2 is SASEGT. The CDR3 extends over 15 amino acids. CDR3 loop: CASSEGASDTDTQYF. CDR3 DNA: TGTGCCAGCAGTGAAGGAGCAAGTGACACAGATACGCAGTATTTT.

The chain employs TRBV25-1 and TRBJ2-5, with TRBD1 identical over 9 bases. Looked up from germline, CDR1 is MGHDK and CDR2 is SYGVNS. CDR3 length equals 14 residues. Trimming removed 6 bases from V and 5 bases from J; junction bases left unmatched: 7. The CDR3 loop reads CASSLGQGIETQYF. CDR3 coding DNA: TGTGCCAGCAGCCTAGGACAGGGGATCGAGACCCAGTACTTC.

Only a few counts were recorded for this clonotype. The chain is built from TRBV6-6 and TRBJ2-4; a weak D match, TRBD1 (5 bases). The CDR3 spans 17 residues. Germline CDR1 is MNHNY and CDR2 is SVGAGI (reference sequence). V shed 0 bases and J shed 0 bases, with 12 bases lying between them. The CDR3 DNA sequence: TGTGCCAGCAGTTACTCTATGCAGGGCGTAGCCAAAAACATTCAGTACTTC. It encodes CASSYSMQGVAKNIQYF.